The present entry profiles one T cell receptor (beta chain) with its context. The antigen is undetermined. This sample is drawn from a study of glioma-infiltrating T cells. Study results and limitations: Very few CDR3 sequences were shared between tissue and blood.

The iRepertoire nested amplicon-rescue multiplex PCR amplified TCR alpha and beta CDR3s from RNA. TCRdb itself ran the multiplex PCR reads through MiXCR, one entry per CDR3 protein. The sample has over 70,000 distinct CDR3 sequences; about a quarter are singletons. Germline-derived CDR1 and CDR2 are SQVTM and ANQGSEA. The V gene lost 1 base and the J gene lost 6 bases, with 10 bases spanning the gap. The CDR3 is 13 amino acids. This chain connects TRBV29-1 to TRBJ1-5; possible D gene TRBD1, 5 bases. The sequencing sample was made of glioma tissue, nonneoplastic brain tissue, or PBMCs (not recorded which). The receptor was derived from a human donor with low-grade glioma or glioblastoma, undergoing nonglioma brain surgery, or in good health (not recorded which). The CDR3 bases are TGCAGCGTTGAAGGGGGCAGCGGTCAGCCCCAGCATTTT. Translated, it gives CSVEGGSGQPQHF.